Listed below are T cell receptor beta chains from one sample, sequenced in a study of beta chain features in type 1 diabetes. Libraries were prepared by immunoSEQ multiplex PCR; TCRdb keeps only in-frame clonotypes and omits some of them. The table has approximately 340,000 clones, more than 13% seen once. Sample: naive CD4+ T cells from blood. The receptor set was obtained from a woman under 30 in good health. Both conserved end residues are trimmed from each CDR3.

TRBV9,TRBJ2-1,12,ASSVGGLGNEQF
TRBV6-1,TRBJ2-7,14,ASSVQDRGTTYEQY
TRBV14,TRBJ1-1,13,ASSQARGQGIEAF
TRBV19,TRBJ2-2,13,ASNGGGRDTGELF
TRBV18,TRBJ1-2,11,ASSPDTLDGYT
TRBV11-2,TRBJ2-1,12,ASSLLTLRDEQF
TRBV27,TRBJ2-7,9,ASRRSYEQY
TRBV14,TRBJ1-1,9,ASSQSPEAF
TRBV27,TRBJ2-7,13,ASSLRPAAHYEQY
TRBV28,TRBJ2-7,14,ASSALTGGEAYEQY
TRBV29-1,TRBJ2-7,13,SVATRLTPSYEQY
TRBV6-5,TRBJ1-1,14,ASSYSKRLTNTEAF
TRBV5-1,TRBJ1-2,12,ASSPRRDSYGYT